This passage covers 24 T cell receptor beta chains from one sample sequenced in a study of graft-versus-host responses after intestinal transplantation. Assay used: immunoSEQ multiplex PCR; TCRdb lists only in-frame clones, some missing. Among approximately 12,000 clones listed, about 31% were seen once. Responders (roughly 200,000, CFSE-labeled) met roughly 200,000 stimulators that were irradiated and violet-dye-labeled. The sequencing here drew on alloreactive CD8+ T cells from a mixed lymphocyte reaction culture, taken before intestinal transplant. Noted subset: CFSE-low proliferating T cells sorted from roughly six-day pre-transplant mixed lymphocyte reaction (GvH or HvG direction). The receptors originated from a human patient who received an intestinal transplant.

CDR3 bases: TGTGCCAGCCTTTGCGATCCACGAAAGACCTATGGCTACACCTTC. Amino acids: CASLCDPRKTYGYTF. The rearrangement uses TRBV5-8 and TRBJ1-2; D is unclear. With 7 bases removed from V and 4 bases from J, the gap between germline ends came to 20 bases. This CDR3 contains 15 residues. CDR1 is SGHTS, CDR2 YDEGEE, per germline. Filled out from reference TRBV5-8 and TRBJ1-2, the complete variable domain reads EAGVTQSPTHLIKTRGQQATLRCSPISGHTSVYWYQQALGLGLQFLLWYDEGEERNRGNFPPRFSGRQFPNYSSELNVNALELEDSALYLCASLCDPRKTYGYTFGSGTRLTVV.

This clone has just a few counts. The chain has TRBV5-1 and TRBJ2-1, with 7 nucleotides matching TRBD2. V dropped 0 bases and J dropped 2; count of bases not matched to a gene: 2. The CDR3 covers 15 residues. CDR1 is SGHRS and CDR2 is YFSETQ in the germline V gene. The CDR3 sequence: CASSLGGGPYNEQFF. Here the CDR3 DNA reads TGCGCCAGCAGCTTGGGGGGAGGGCCCTACAATGAGCAGTTCTTC.

The chain links TRBV29-1 to TRBJ2-1, with 9 bases fitting TRBD1. The CDR3 loop spans 15 amino acids. Germline-derived CDR1 and CDR2 are SQVTM and ANQGSEA. Trimming at V came to 3 bases and at J to 4 bases, leaving 7 bases not matched to a gene. CDR3 in amino acids: CSVEGVGTGYNEQFF. The CDR3 DNA reads TGCAGCGTTGAGGGAGTAGGGACAGGGTACAATGAGCAGTTCTTC.

The chain is built from TRBV6-6 and TRBJ2-5; TRBD2 matches at 7 bases. The J call is in doubt because the DNA end fits TRBJ2-7 better. The V gene's germline CDR1 is MNHNY and CDR2 SVGAGI (reference sequence). The CDR3 length is 14 residues. Here the CDR3 reads CASSYGRVDYEQYF. The DNA for the CDR3 is TGTGCCAGCAGTTACGGGAGGGTTGACTACGAGCAGTACTTC.

The rearrangement joins TRBV9 to TRBJ2-1; 9 bases line up with TRBD2. This CDR3 is built from 14 residues. The V segment lost 0 bases and the J segment 6 bases; nucleotides outside the gene matches: 1. CDR1 is SGDLS, CDR2 YYNGEE, per germline. CDR3 region: CASSVGGGANEQFF. CDR3 sequence (DNA): TGTGCCAGCAGCGTAGGCGGGGGGGCCAATGAGCAGTTCTTC.

Within the sample, this clone is medium-sized (0.01 to 0.1%). The chain recombines TRBV27 with TRBJ1-4; a weak D match, TRBD1 (5 bases). CDR1 is MNHEY, CDR2 SMNVEV, per germline (reference sequence). The CDR3 extends over 15 amino acids. The germline V and J ends were trimmed by 5 bases and 7 bases, with 17 bases remaining between them. CDR3 sequence: CASSPTPGGGEKLFF. The CDR3 coding sequence is TGTGCCAGCAGTCCAACCCCCGGGGGAGGTGAAAAACTGTTTTTT. The whole variable domain, filled in from reference TRBV27 and TRBJ1-4, reads EAQVTQNPRYLITVTGKKLTVTCSQNMNHEYMSWYRQDPGLGLRQIYYSMNVEVTDKGDVPEGYKVSRKEKRNFPLILESPSPNQTSLYFCASSPTPGGGEKLFFGSGTQLSVL.

This clone was detected only a few times. The J gene is TRBJ1-2, the V gene TRBV5-4; 8 bases are a match to TRBD1. The CDR3 runs to 18 residues. Trimming cost V 4 bases and J 2 bases; bases outside gene matches: 16. Germline lookup yields CDR1 SGHNT and CDR2 YYREEE (reference sequence). The CDR3: CASSLGPTGDLVNYGYTF. The CDR3, as DNA: TGTGCCAGCAGCCTAGGCCCGACAGGGGATCTAGTGAACTATGGCTACACCTTC.

This chain links TRBV5-6 with TRBJ2-1; TRBD2 matches 8 bases. Germline V CDR1 and CDR2: SGHDT, YYEEEE. The CDR3 consists of 16 residues. V trimming: 1 base; J trimming: 7 bases; junction bases outside the gene matches: 10. For the CDR3, the DNA is TGTGCCAGCAGCTTGCTGTGGGCTACTAGCGGAAATGAGCAGTTCTTC. Protein sequence: CASSLLWATSGNEQFF.

CDR3 sequence: CAISARTSGLGEQYF. The CDR3 DNA reads TGTGCCATCAGCGCTCGGACTAGCGGGCTAGGCGAGCAGTACTTC. The genes are TRBV10-3 and TRBJ2-7; 11 bases agree with TRBD2. Trimming took 6 bases from V and 6 from J; bases not matched to a gene: 10. This CDR3 has 15 amino acids. The germline CDR1 and CDR2 sequences are ENHRY and SYGVKD.

This clone was seen only once. The chain couples TRBV4-1 to TRBJ2-1; 7 bases align to TRBD1. The CDR3 runs 15 residues. Germline CDR1 and CDR2: MGHRA and YSYEKL. Germline trimming cut 2 bases from V and 2 bases from J; bases unmatched to any gene: 3. The CDR3 coding sequence is TGCGCCAGCAGCCAAAGGGACAGAACCTACAATGAGCAGTTCTTC. Its protein product is CASSQRDRTYNEQFF.

In its sample, this clone ranks as medium-sized. The chain carries TRBV4-2 and TRBJ2-7; D is ambiguous. Deletions cut 0 bases from V and 1 base from J, with 7 bases between. Per germline, CDR1 LGHNA and CDR2 YNFKEQ. This CDR3 is 14 amino acids long. DNA for the CDR3: TGTGCCAGCAGCCAAGACAGGTTTTCCTACGAGCAGTACTTC. Its translation is CASSQDRFSYEQYF.

This clone appeared a few times. The chain has TRBV6-6 and TRBJ2-2; TRBD2 is a possible D gene (5 bases). Germline CDR1 MNHNY, CDR2 SVGAGI (reference sequence). V lost 2 bases and J 6 bases, leaving 7 bases between the germline ends. The CDR3 extends over 13 amino acids. This chain's CDR3 is CASSYVGAGELFF. The CDR3 DNA sequence: TGTGCCAGCAGTTACGTGGGAGCCGGGGAGCTGTTTTTT.

The chain uses TRBV1 and TRBJ1-2; the DNA was not used to check the table's D call, TRBD1. TRBV1 is reported as a pseudogene. CDR3 length equals 15 residues. The CDR3 protein is CTSSQESQVNYGYTF. CDR3 nucleotides: TGCACCAGCAGCCAAGAATCCCAGGTTAACTATGGCTACACCTTC.

This clone was found a few times. The rearrangement joins TRBV5-1 to TRBJ2-1; 10 bases fit TRBD2. Germline-derived CDR1 and CDR2 are SGHRS and YFSETQ. This CDR3 contains 14 residues. The J segment lost 6 bases and the V segment lost 3 bases, leaving 3 bases of the junction unmatched. The DNA of the CDR3 is TGCGCCAGCAGCTACGGACTAGCGGCCAATGAGCAGTTCTTC. Amino acid sequence: CASSYGLAANEQFF.

The chain is built from TRBV6-5 and TRBJ2-1; D is unclear. Germline V CDR1 and CDR2: MNHEY, SVGAGI. The CDR3 has 13 amino acids. V was clipped by 2 bases and J by 6 bases, with 8 bases between them. The CDR3 region is CASSYNVFNEQFF. The CDR3 DNA reads as TGTGCCAGCAGTTACAATGTTTTCAATGAGCAGTTCTTC.

The rearrangement links TRBV6-6 to TRBJ2-1; D gene uncertain. Trimming shortened V by 0 bases and J by 5 bases, and 8 bases separated the two germline ends. Germline V gene lookup returns CDR1 MNHNY and CDR2 SVGAGI (reference sequence). The length of the CDR3 is 14 residues. The CDR3 reads CASSYSNGNNEQFF. In DNA, the CDR3 is TGTGCCAGCAGTTACTCGAACGGTAACAATGAGCAGTTCTTC.

J is TRBJ1-6 and V is TRBV11-2; 9 bases are shared with TRBD1. After removal of 6 bases from V and 8 bases from J, the junction contained 5 bases not matched to a gene. The length of the CDR3 is 14 residues. CDR1 is SGHAT, CDR2 FQNNGV, per germline. CDR3 in DNA: TGTGCCAGCAGGGCCGGGACAGGGCATTCACCCCTCCACTTT. Its translation: CASRAGTGHSPLHF.

This sequence joins TRBV5-6 and TRBJ2-5, with D maybe TRBD1 (6 bases). The DNA end is more similar to TRBJ2-7, so the J call may be wrong. The CDR3 length is 16 residues. The germline gives CDR1 SGHDT, CDR2 YYEEEE. CDR3: CASSLDREQLILEQYF. Here the CDR3 DNA reads TGTGCCAGCAGCTTGGACAGGGAGCAACTGATTCTCGAGCAGTACTTC.

As regards this clone: This may be a read error: a much more frequent sequence differs by one nucleotide. The chain is built from TRBV6-1 and TRBJ2-7; TRBD1 agrees at 9 bases. Germline values: CDR1 MNHNS, CDR2 SASEGT. The CDR3 totals 16 residues. CDR3 nucleotides: TGTGCCTGCAGTGAAGGGGGGACAGGGTTGGGTTGGGAGCAGTACTTC. Its protein product is CACSEGGTGLGWEQYF.

This clone was recorded a few times. V gene TRBV20-1 combines with J gene TRBJ2-1; D not resolved. Germline V gives CDR1 DFQATT, CDR2 SNEGSKA (reference sequence). The CDR3 is made up of 11 amino acids. Trimming left V 1 base short and J 5 bases short, with 3 bases between. The CDR3 sequence: CSARVHNEQFF. CDR3 bases: TGCAGTGCTAGAGTCCACAATGAGCAGTTCTTC.

The chain has TRBV6-1 and TRBJ2-7, with 7 positions matching TRBD2. The CDR3 contains 13 residues. The germline V gene has CDR1 MNHNS and CDR2 SASEGT. After removal of 4 bases from V and 3 bases from J, the junction contained 3 bases not matched to a gene. The CDR3 region has the DNA TGTGCCAGCAGTGTGGGGGGGGGCTACGAGCAGTACTTC. Translated: CASSVGGGYEQYF.

The chain links TRBV27 to TRBJ2-7, with D unclear. This CDR3 is 12 amino acids long. From germline, CDR1 is MNHEY and CDR2 SMNVEV (reference sequence). Trimming took off 2 bases at V and 7 bases at J, with 9 bases between the two ends. DNA of the CDR3: TGTGCCAGCAGTTTAGATGGAATTGAGCAGTACTTC. This encodes CASSLDGIEQYF.

This clone was recorded at least ten times. This chain connects TRBV6-6 to TRBJ2-1; D is ambiguous. V was clipped by 0 bases and J by 7 bases, with 7 bases between them. The germline CDR1 and CDR2 sequences are MNHNY and SVGAGI (reference sequence). The CDR3 has 13 residues. CDR3 in DNA: TGTGCCAGCAGTTACTCGTGGAGAAATGAGCAGTTCTTC. Amino acids: CASSYSWRNEQFF.

The chain joins TRBV4-1 to TRBJ1-1, with a weak D call TRBD1 (6 bases). CDR3 length: 12 residues. The ends were cut back, 2 bases at V and 8 bases at J, with 9 bases in the middle. CDR1 is MGHRA and CDR2 is YSYEKL in the germline V gene. As DNA, the CDR3 is TGCGCCAGCAGCCAATCCGACAGGGAAGCTTTCTTT. Its translation is CASSQSDREAFF.